This TCR beta chain was sequenced during a study of T-cell memory formation after mild COVID-19. The study's findings and limits: Later expanders leaned toward CD4+, whereas clones contracting from day 15 to 85 were balanced CD4/CD8. Some SARS-CoV-2-responding clones were already detected in memory before infection.

Constant-segment-primed 5'RACE gave TCR alpha and TCR beta cDNA libraries with sample barcodes and UMIs. Via MiXCR, TCRdb re-called the 5' RACE reads, giving one row per CDR3 protein. The table records some 290,000 distinct CDR3 sequences, about 17% of them present only once. Concerning this clonotype itself: Its antigen is still unknown.

The sample comprised PBMCs or a T cell subset sorted from them (not recorded which). This receptor was taken from a man between 18 and 35 years old who had mild COVID-19 (a few samples of this study predate the infection). Cell type and time point are not known.

CDR3 in DNA: TGCGCCAGCAGCTCCAACAATTCACCCCTCCACTTT. Its translation is CASSSNNSPLHF. This chain links TRBV5-1 with TRBJ1-6; no clear D gene. From germline, CDR1 is SGHRS and CDR2 YFSETQ. CDR3 length: 12 residues. Trimming took off 3 bases at V and 7 bases at J, with 5 bases between the two ends.